This T cell receptor (beta chain) appears in the sequencing data of a study of blood T cell repertoires in COVID-19. On the study more broadly: The cDNA or gDNA used as material had been derived from T cells, B-cell-depleted T cells, or PBMCs.

This table comes from immunoSEQ multiplex PCR, and its TCRdb copy is limited to in-frame clones, with some not included. The profile shows more than 200,000 clones, approximately 80% of them singletons. The CDR3 is made up of 17 amino acids. V was pared by 4 bases and J by 3 bases, with 22 bases between. The germline V gene encodes CDR1 SGHRS and CDR2 YFSETQ. The specimen sequenced was peripheral blood. This rearrangement joins TRBV5-1 to TRBJ1-1, with a possible D match to TRBD1 (5 bases). The TCR sequence derives from a man in his forties with acute or convalescent COVID-19. The CDR3 sequence: CASSPTRGHGFDTEAFF. CDR3 in DNA: TGCGCCAGCAGCCCCACGCGAGGACACGGTTTCGACACTGAAGCTTTCTTT.